This TCR beta chain appears in the sequencing data of a study of T cells after yellow fever vaccination. Study-wide points: It was a weaker secondary response, yet one that peaked faster, at day 5 versus 15.

Via MiXCR, TCRdb re-called the 5' RACE reads, giving one row per CDR3 protein. The table has over 150,000 distinct CDR3 sequences, about 6% seen once. The table lists this clonotype with many counts. The antigen is unknown. Sequenced material: CD4+ T cells sorted from PBMCs, taken on the day of the first yellow fever vaccination. The receptor comes from a man between 18 and 35 years old who received the YFV17D yellow fever vaccine.

The CDR3 loop is CASSQDRRETQYF. The DNA for the CDR3 is TGCGCCAGCAGCCAAGACCGAAGGGAGACCCAGTACTTC. The V and J genes are TRBV4-3 and TRBJ2-5, with D hard to call. Deletions cut 0 bases from V and 5 bases from J, with 7 bases between. The CDR3 is 13 amino acids. The germline gives CDR1 LGHNA, CDR2 YSLEER.